What follows describes a single T cell receptor (beta chain). Within 2 weeks before study entry, exposed participants met a COVID-19 case. In the authors' methods: Estimation of nucleated cell counts was performed using reference gene primer amplification. The data were produced by immunoSEQ multiplex PCR, yet TCRdb's version contains in-frame clones alone and is incomplete. The V and J calls and clone size were taken over from that table, and D and trimming were inferred from the DNA. The data contain approximately 250,000 clones, approximately 90% of them singletons. V was cut by 0 bases and J by 4 bases, with 3 bases left in between. Germline CDR1 LNHNV, CDR2 YYDKDF (reference sequence). The CDR3 extends over 12 amino acids. The record originates from a study of blood T cell repertoires in COVID-19.

The J gene is TRBJ2-5, the V gene TRBV15, with D hard to call. The sequencing input was PBMCs or T cells enriched from blood (not recorded which). The receptor was derived from a man aged 40-49 years who had been exposed to COVID-19. CDR3 in DNA: TGTGCCACCAGCAGAGATATAGAGACCCAGTACTTC. Protein product: CATSRDIETQYF.